One and the same sample provided the 21 T cell receptor beta chains below, sequenced in a study of cytomegalovirus exposure and HLA in healthy donors. PCR was performed using 60 Vbeta and 13 Jbeta primers. Generated by immunoSEQ multiplex PCR, the TCRdb table keeps only in-frame clones and is missing some. The repertoire holds 85,000 to 100,000 clones, about 80% seen once, with 3% to 4% in the top ten. The sequencing sample was made of PBMCs. The source of these receptors is a male donor in good health and CMV-seropositive.

This chain uses TRBV7-9 with TRBJ1-1, with D perhaps TRBD1 (6 bases). V dropped 3 bases and J dropped 5 bases, with 13 bases sitting between them. Germline assignment: CDR1 SEHNR and CDR2 FQNEAQ (reference sequence). This CDR3 has 14 amino acids. The CDR3 nucleotides are TGTGCCAGCAGCTTGGGGGCAGGGTGGACTGAAGCTTTCTTT. Encoded protein: CASSLGAGWTEAFF.

The chain employs TRBV18 and TRBJ1-2, with D tentatively TRBD1 (6 bases). Germline V gene data show CDR1 as KGHSH and CDR2 as LQKENI. There are 15 residues in the CDR3. Between the trimmed V and J ends, which lost 6 bases and 4 bases, there was a span of 18 bases. The CDR3, as DNA: TGTGCCAGCTCCGAATTCGGACAGAGTCTCTATGGCTACACCTTC. Protein sequence: CASSEFGQSLYGYTF.

This clone was seen a single time. The chain links TRBV7-9 to TRBJ2-3, with a tentative D call TRBD2 (5 bases). Between the trimmed V and J ends, which lost 3 bases and 0 bases, there was a span of 7 bases. This CDR3 spans 14 amino acids. Germline V gene sequence: CDR1 SEHNR, CDR2 FQNEAQ (reference sequence). The CDR3 sequence is CASSLDSSTDTQYF. The CDR3 DNA reads TGTGCCAGCAGCTTGGACTCTAGCACAGATACGCAGTATTTT.

As concerns this clone: Other DNA sequences in this sample translate to the same CDR3. The chain carries TRBV4-1 and TRBJ1-2, with TRBD1 as a possible D gene (5 bases). V was clipped by 3 bases and J by 2 bases, with 10 bases between them. The CDR3 runs 14 residues. CDR1 and CDR2 (germline): MGHRA, YSYEKL. The chain's CDR3 is CASSHPTENYGYTF. The CDR3 region has the DNA TGCGCCAGCAGCCACCCGACAGAAAACTATGGCTACACCTTC.

The rearrangement joins TRBV7-9 to TRBJ2-6; 7 bases match TRBD1. CDR3 length equals 16 residues. The germline CDR1 and CDR2 sequences are SEHNR and FQNEAQ (reference sequence). V trimming: 3 bases; J trimming: 2 bases; junction bases outside the gene matches: 4. CDR3 nucleotides: TGTGCCAGCAGCTTGCAAGGGGGCACTGGGGCCAACGTCCTGACTTTC. Translating it yields CASSLQGGTGANVLTF. Drawing the rest from reference TRBV7-9 and TRBJ2-6, the complete variable domain is DTGVSQNPRHKITKRGQNVTFRCDPISEHNRLYWYRQTLGQGPEFLTYFQNEAQLEKSRLLSDRFSAERPKGSFSTLEIQRTEQGDSAMYLCASSLQGGTGANVLTFGAGSRLTVL.

The rearrangement links TRBV6-1 to TRBJ2-7; TRBD2 matches at 9 bases. CDR3 length equals 15 residues. CDR1 and CDR2 from the germline V gene are MNHNS and SASEGT. Trimming took 6 bases from V and 4 from J; bases not matched to a gene: 10. The CDR3 DNA reads TGTGCCAGCAGGCCCTCCGCGGGGGGGCCATACGAGCAGTACTTC. Its translation: CASRPSAGGPYEQYF.

V usage is TRBV5-4 and J usage is TRBJ1-2; 9 nucleotides line up with TRBD1. V lost 4 bases and J lost 2; bases outside the gene matches: 3. Germline lookup yields CDR1 SGHNT and CDR2 YYREEE (reference sequence). This CDR3 is 14 amino acids long. The CDR3 DNA reads TGTGCCAGCAGCATAGGACAGGGGAACTATGGCTACACCTTC. Encoded protein: CASSIGQGNYGYTF. The full variable domain, completed using reference TRBV5-4 and TRBJ1-2, is ETGVTQSPTHLIKTRGQQVTLRCSSQSGHNTVSWYQQALGQGPQFIFQYYREEENGRGNFPPRFSGLQFPNYSSELNVNALELDDSALYLCASSIGQGNYGYTFGSGTRLTVV.

This chain connects TRBV23-1 to TRBJ1-5; 9 nucleotides align to TRBD1. TRBV23-1 is marked as an open reading frame, function uncertain. With V trimmed by 10 bases and J by 3 bases, 19 bases remained unmatched. This CDR3 has 18 residues. The CDR3 DNA is TGCGCCAACTGTCCGGGGACAGGGTCTGTGTTGGACAATCAGCCCCAGCATTTT. Protein sequence: CANCPGTGSVLDNQPQHF.

J is TRBJ1-2 and V is TRBV4-3; TRBD1 aligns across 7 bases. Trimming at V came to 5 bases and at J to 2 bases, leaving 8 bases not matched to a gene. Germline V gives CDR1 LGHNA, CDR2 YSLEER. This CDR3 is built from 15 residues. CDR3 nucleotide sequence: TGCGCCAGCAGCGTACACAGGGGCAGCAACTATGGCTACACCTTC. This codes for CASSVHRGSNYGYTF.

This clone was seen a few times. The chain links TRBV5-1 to TRBJ2-7, with a tentative D call TRBD1 (6 bases). Germline lookup yields CDR1 SGHRS and CDR2 YFSETQ. The V end lost 0 bases, the J end lost 3 bases, and 10 bases lay between the germline ends. This CDR3 spans 14 amino acids. CDR3 amino acids: CASSLDREFYEQYF. The CDR3 DNA is TGCGCCAGCAGCTTGGACAGGGAATTCTACGAGCAGTACTTC.

The rearrangement joins TRBV11-3 to TRBJ1-2; TRBD1 is a possible D gene (6 bases). V was pared by 5 bases and J by 6 bases, with 13 bases between. Germline V gene sequence: CDR1 SGHNT, CDR2 YENEEA. The CDR3 is 13 residues long. Written as DNA, the CDR3 is TGTGCCAGCAGCACGGACAGAGAGAATGGCTACACCTTC. It codes for CASSTDRENGYTF.

This clone appeared a few times. The chain employs TRBV6-5 and TRBJ1-1, with D perhaps matching TRBD1 (6 bases). CDR1 is MNHEY and CDR2 is SVGAGI in the germline V gene. The CDR3 totals 13 residues. V lost 0 bases and J lost 5, with 7 bases in between. CDR3 in amino acids: CASSYSTGTEAFF. In DNA form, the CDR3 reads TGTGCCAGCAGTTACTCGACAGGAACTGAAGCTTTCTTT.

The chain carries TRBV6-1 and TRBJ1-4, with D tentatively TRBD1 (6 bases). V lost 3 bases and J 3 bases, leaving 14 bases between the germline ends. Germline loops: CDR1 MNHNS, CDR2 SASEGT. This CDR3 is built from 16 residues. The CDR3 sequence is CASSDAGARANEKLFF. CDR3 sequence (DNA): TGTGCCAGCAGTGACGCGGGGGCGCGGGCTAATGAAAAACTGTTTTTT.

The J gene is TRBJ1-2, the V gene TRBV29-1; 7 bases align to TRBD1. Germline V lookup: CDR1 SQVTM, CDR2 ANQGSEA. V shed 6 bases and J 6 bases; nucleotides not matched to a gene: 10. The CDR3 runs to 13 residues. CDR3 amino acids: CSVVTGAKDGYTF. For the CDR3, the DNA is TGCAGCGTGGTCACAGGGGCTAAGGATGGCTACACCTTC.

This clone was counted a single time. V is TRBV4-2 and J is TRBJ1-2; tentative D call: TRBD1 (5 bases). Trimming left V 2 bases short and J 2 bases short, with 12 bases between. CDR1 and CDR2 (germline): LGHNA, YNFKEQ. CDR3 size: 15 residues. This CDR3 is CASSQSEGRNYGYTF. The DNA for the CDR3 is TGTGCCAGCAGCCAATCGGAGGGACGAAACTATGGCTACACCTTC.

In this sample, this clone turned up a few times. The chain links TRBV4-1 to TRBJ1-5, with a weak D call TRBD1 (6 bases). Germline CDR1 reads MGHRA; CDR2 reads YSYEKL. The CDR3 runs 13 residues. The V and J ends lost 1 base and 13 bases respectively, with 14 bases between them. DNA of the CDR3: TGCGCCAGCAGCCAAGCAGGGGTCGCTTTACAGCATTTT. Residues: CASSQAGVALQHF.

This chain links TRBV7-8 with TRBJ2-7, with no clear D. The CDR3 totals 14 residues. The ends were cut back, 1 base at V and 0 bases at J, with 7 bases in the middle. The germline gives CDR1 SGHVS, CDR2 FQNEAQ. The chain's CDR3 is CASSLGFSSYEQYF. The CDR3 nucleotides read TGTGCCAGCAGCTTAGGTTTTAGCTCCTACGAGCAGTACTTC.

CDR3 residues: CASSRRTGEVGANYGYTF. DNA of the CDR3: TGTGCCAGCAGCCGAAGGACAGGGGAAGTTGGGGCTAACTATGGCTACACCTTC. This chain joins TRBV5-6 and TRBJ1-2; 9 bases align to TRBD1. Germline V gene sequence: CDR1 SGHDT, CDR2 YYEEEE. The J segment lost 0 bases and the V segment lost 4 bases, leaving 13 bases of the junction unmatched. The CDR3 runs 18 residues.

The rearrangement links TRBV5-1 to TRBJ1-6; no reliable D call. Germline V gene data show CDR1 as SGHRS and CDR2 as YFSETQ. The V gene lost 0 bases and the J gene lost 7 bases, with 17 bases spanning the gap. There are 17 residues in the CDR3. The CDR3 DNA sequence: TGCGCCAGCAGCTTGGATCTTGGGTTTTCAGGAAATTCACCCCTCCACTTT. The encoded protein is CASSLDLGFSGNSPLHF.

The chain recombines TRBV30 with TRBJ1-6; D gene unclear. V dropped 3 bases and J dropped 6 bases, with 15 bases sitting between them. Germline V gene data show CDR1 as GTSNPN and CDR2 as SVGIG (reference sequence). The CDR3 has 15 residues. CDR3 DNA sequence: TGTGCCTGGAGATCAGGACTGGGAGGTAATTCACCCCTCCACTTT. Its protein is CAWRSGLGGNSPLHF.

This clone was seen just once. This chain uses TRBV15 with TRBJ2-3; possibly TRBD1 for D (5 bases). Germline V lookup: CDR1 LNHNV, CDR2 YYDKDF (reference sequence). Trimming removed 2 bases at V and 0 bases at J, with 9 bases between. The CDR3 has 15 residues. CDR3 DNA: TGTGCCACCAGCAGATTCAAGGGGAGCACAGATACGCAGTATTTT. Translation: CATSRFKGSTDTQYF.